The present T cell receptor (beta chain) was sequenced within a study of blood T cells in healthy people across ages. General study findings and limits: Per million T cells, the diversity of TCR beta decreased roughly linearly as age advanced. Expanded clonotype changes were possibly confounded by unknown donor CMV status.

Through a sample-barcoded 5' primer and a J-beta primer mix, a second PCR was run for roughly 6 to 11 cycles. Each of the cDNA molecules was tagged by a template-switch adaptor with 12 random nucleotides. TCRdb processed the 5' RACE reads anew with MiXCR; each CDR3 protein has one entry. The sample carries 380,000 or so distinct CDR3 sequences, roughly half recorded once. Note on this clonotype: Antigen unknown. An end of the junction does not agree with germline; a read error may underlie this.

The V gene's germline CDR1 is SGHTA and CDR2 FQGNSA. This CDR3 has 16 residues. This sequence was found in a man aged 60-69 years in good health. The chain employs TRBV7-2 and TRBJ2-4; no reliable D call. The sample was blood. Here the CDR3 reads CASSQNPLTPKNIPYF. The CDR3 nucleotides read TGTGCCAGCAGCCAGAATCCGTTGACACCCAAAAACATTCCGTACTTC.